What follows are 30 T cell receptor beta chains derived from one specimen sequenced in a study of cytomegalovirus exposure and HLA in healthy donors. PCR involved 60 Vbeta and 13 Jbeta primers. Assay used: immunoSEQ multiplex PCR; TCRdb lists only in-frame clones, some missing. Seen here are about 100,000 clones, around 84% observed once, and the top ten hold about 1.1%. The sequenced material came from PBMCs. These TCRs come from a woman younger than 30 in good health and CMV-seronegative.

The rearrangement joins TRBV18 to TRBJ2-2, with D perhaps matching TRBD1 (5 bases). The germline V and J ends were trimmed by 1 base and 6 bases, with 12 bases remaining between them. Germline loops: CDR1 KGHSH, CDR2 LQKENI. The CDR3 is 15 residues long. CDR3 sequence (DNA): TGTGCCAGCTCACCACGGGGCGCTTTCGCCGGGGAGCTGTTTTTT. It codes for CASSPRGAFAGELFF.

This CDR3 reads CASSQEVVRPDTQYF. For the CDR3, the DNA is TGCGCCAGCAGCCAAGAGGTAGTGCGTCCAGATACGCAGTATTTT. The J gene is TRBJ2-3, the V gene TRBV4-3; no definite D call. The germline CDR1 and CDR2 sequences are LGHNA and YSLEER. Trimming took 0 bases from V and 4 from J, leaving 11 bases between them. There are 15 residues in the CDR3.

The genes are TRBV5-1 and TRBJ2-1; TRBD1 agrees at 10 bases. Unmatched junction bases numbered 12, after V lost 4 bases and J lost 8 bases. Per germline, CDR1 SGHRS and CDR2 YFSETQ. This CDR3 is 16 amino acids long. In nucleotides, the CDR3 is TGCGCCAGCAGCGTCGATCCGGGACAGGGGCTACATGAGCAGTTCTTC. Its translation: CASSVDPGQGLHEQFF. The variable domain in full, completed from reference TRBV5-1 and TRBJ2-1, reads KAGVTQTPRYLIKTRGQQVTLSCSPISGHRSVSWYQQTPGQGLQFLFEYFSETQRNKGNFPGRFSGRQFSNSRSEMNVSTLELGDSALYLCASSVDPGQGLHEQFFGPGTRLTVL.

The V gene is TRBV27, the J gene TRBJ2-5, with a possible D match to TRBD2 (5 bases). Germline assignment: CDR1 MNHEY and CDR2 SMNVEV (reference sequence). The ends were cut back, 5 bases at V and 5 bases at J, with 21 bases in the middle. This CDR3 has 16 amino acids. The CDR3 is CASSEDRDTLGETQYF. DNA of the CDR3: TGTGCCAGCAGTGAGGATCGGGATACGCTTGGGGAGACCCAGTACTTC.

CDR3 region: CASSQGGRGQETQYF. The DNA of the CDR3 is TGTGCCAGCAGCCAAGGGGGTAGAGGACAAGAGACCCAGTACTTC. This rearrangement joins TRBV11-1 to TRBJ2-5; tentative D call: TRBD1 (6 bases). CDR3 length: 15 amino acids. Germline V lookup: CDR1 SGHAT, CDR2 FQDESV (reference sequence). The V end was cut by 5 bases, the J end by 2 bases, with 15 bases between.

The CDR3 DNA reads as TGTGCCAGCAGCCTCCGACCGACCCTAGCCACAGATACGCAGTATTTT. As protein: CASSLRPTLATDTQYF. The rearrangement links TRBV14 to TRBJ2-3, with D maybe TRBD2 (5 bases). CDR1 is SGHDN, CDR2 FVKESK, per germline. This CDR3 has 16 residues. Trimming removed 4 bases at V and 2 bases at J, with 16 bases between.

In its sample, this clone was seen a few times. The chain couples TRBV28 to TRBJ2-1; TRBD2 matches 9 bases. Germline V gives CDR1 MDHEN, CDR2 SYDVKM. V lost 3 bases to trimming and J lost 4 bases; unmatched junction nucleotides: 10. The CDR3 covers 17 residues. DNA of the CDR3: TGTGCCAGCAGTTTTCGACCGGGACTAGCTTCTTACAATGAGCAGTTCTTC. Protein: CASSFRPGLASYNEQFF.

The CDR3 DNA reads as TGTGCCAGCATCACCAGTAACAGGGACCCACTAAAGTTCTTC. Protein sequence: CASITSNRDPLKFF. The chain joins TRBV28 to TRBJ2-1, with D possibly being TRBD1 (6 bases). Trimming left V 7 bases short and J 14 bases short, with 24 bases between. Germline V gives CDR1 MDHEN, CDR2 SYDVKM. CDR3 length: 14 amino acids.

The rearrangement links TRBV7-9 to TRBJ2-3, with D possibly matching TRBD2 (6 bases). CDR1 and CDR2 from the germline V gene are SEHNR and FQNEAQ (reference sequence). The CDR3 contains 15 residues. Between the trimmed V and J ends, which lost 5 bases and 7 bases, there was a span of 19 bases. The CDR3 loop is CASSKREEAGNTQYF. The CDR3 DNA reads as TGTGCCAGCAGCAAAAGGGAGGAGGCGGGAAATACGCAGTATTTT.

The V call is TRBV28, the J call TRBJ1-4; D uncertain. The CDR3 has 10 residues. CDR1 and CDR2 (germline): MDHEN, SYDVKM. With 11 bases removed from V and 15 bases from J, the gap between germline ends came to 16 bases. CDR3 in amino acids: CARCGYQMFF. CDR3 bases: TGTGCCCGCTGCGGGTATCAGATGTTTTTT.

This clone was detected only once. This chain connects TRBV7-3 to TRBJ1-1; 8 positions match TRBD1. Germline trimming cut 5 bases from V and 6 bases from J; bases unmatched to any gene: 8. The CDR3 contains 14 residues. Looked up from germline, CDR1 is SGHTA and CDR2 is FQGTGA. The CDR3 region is CASSPNRGDAEAFF. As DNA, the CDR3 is TGTGCCAGCAGCCCAAACAGGGGGGACGCTGAAGCTTTCTTT.

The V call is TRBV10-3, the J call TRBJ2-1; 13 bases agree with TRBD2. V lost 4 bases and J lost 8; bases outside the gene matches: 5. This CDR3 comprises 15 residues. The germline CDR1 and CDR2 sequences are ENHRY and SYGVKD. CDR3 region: CAISGTSGSDDEQFF. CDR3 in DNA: TGTGCCATCAGTGGGACTAGCGGGAGCGACGATGAGCAGTTCTTC.

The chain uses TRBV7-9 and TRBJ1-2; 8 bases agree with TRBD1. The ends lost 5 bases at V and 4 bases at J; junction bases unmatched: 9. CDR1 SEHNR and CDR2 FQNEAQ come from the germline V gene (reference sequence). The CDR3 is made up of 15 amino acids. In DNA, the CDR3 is TGTGCCAGCAGCCTCGACAGGGGCGGGCTCTATGGCTACACCTTC. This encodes CASSLDRGGLYGYTF.

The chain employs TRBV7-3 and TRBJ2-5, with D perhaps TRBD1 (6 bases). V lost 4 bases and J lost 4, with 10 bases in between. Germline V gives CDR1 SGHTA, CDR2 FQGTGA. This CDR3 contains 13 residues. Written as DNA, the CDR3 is TGTGCCAGCAGCTCATCGACAGGAGAGACCCAGTACTTC. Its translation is CASSSSTGETQYF.

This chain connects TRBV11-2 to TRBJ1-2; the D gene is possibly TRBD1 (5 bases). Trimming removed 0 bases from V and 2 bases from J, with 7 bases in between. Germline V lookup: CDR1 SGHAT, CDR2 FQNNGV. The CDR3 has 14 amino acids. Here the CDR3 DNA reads TGTGCCAGCAGCTTAGATGCAGGGAACTATGGCTACACCTTC. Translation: CASSLDAGNYGYTF.

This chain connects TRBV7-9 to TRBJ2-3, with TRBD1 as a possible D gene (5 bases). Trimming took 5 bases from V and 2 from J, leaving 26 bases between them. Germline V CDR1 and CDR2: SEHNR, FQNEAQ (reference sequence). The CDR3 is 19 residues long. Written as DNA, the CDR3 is TGTGCCAGCAGCACACATTCCGGACATCCTGTTTCCTCCACAGATACGCAGTATTTT. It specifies CASSTHSGHPVSSTDTQYF. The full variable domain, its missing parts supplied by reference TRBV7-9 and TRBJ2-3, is DTGVSQNPRHKITKRGQNVTFRCDPISEHNRLYWYRQTLGQGPEFLTYFQNEAQLEKSRLLSDRFSAERPKGSFSTLEIQRTEQGDSAMYLCASSTHSGHPVSSTDTQYFGPGTRLTVL.

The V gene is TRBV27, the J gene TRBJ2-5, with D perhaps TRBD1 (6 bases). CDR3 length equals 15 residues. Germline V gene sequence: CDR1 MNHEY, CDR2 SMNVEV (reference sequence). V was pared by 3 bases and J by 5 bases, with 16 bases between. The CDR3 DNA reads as TGTGCCAGCAGTTTGTCTTTAGGGGGTGGGGAGACCCAGTACTTC. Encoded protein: CASSLSLGGGETQYF.

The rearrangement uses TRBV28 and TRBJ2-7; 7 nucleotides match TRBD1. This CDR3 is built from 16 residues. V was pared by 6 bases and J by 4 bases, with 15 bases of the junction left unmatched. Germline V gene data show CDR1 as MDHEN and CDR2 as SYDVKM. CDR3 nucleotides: TGTGCCAGCAGAGAGCACCAAGACAGGGTGAAATACGAGCAGTACTTC. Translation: CASREHQDRVKYEQYF.

The chain's CDR3 is CASSGRTSGRAFINEQFF. CDR3 coding DNA: TGTGCCAGCAGTGGGAGGACTAGCGGGAGGGCCTTTATCAATGAGCAGTTCTTC. The J gene is TRBJ2-1, the V gene TRBV27; 15 bases align to TRBD2. CDR1 is MNHEY, CDR2 SMNVEV, per germline (reference sequence). This CDR3 has 18 residues. V gave up 5 bases and J gave up 6 bases; unmatched junction bases: 11.

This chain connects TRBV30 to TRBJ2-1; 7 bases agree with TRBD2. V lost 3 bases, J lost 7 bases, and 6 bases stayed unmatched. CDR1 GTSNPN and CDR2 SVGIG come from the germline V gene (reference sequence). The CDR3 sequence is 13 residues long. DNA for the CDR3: TGTGCCTGGAGGTACGGGGAGGGGAATGAGCAGTTCTTC. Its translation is CAWRYGEGNEQFF.

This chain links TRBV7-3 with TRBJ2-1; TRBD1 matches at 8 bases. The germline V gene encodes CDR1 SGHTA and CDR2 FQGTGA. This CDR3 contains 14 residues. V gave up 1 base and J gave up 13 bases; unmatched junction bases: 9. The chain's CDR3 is CASSLNGAGGYQFF. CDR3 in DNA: TGTGCCAGCAGCTTAAATGGGGCAGGGGGCTATCAGTTCTTC.

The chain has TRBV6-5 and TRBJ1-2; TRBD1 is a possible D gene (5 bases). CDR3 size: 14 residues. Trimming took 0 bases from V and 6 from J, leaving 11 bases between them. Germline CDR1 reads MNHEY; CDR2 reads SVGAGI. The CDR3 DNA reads TGTGCCAGCAGTTACTCACCGGGAGGGGATGGCTACACCTTC. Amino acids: CASSYSPGGDGYTF.

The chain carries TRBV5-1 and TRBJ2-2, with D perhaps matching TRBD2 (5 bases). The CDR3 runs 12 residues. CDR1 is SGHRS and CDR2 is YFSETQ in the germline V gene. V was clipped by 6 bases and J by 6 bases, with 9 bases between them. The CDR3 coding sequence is TGCGCCAGCAAACTAGGTTCCGGGGAGCTGTTTTTT. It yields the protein CASKLGSGELFF.

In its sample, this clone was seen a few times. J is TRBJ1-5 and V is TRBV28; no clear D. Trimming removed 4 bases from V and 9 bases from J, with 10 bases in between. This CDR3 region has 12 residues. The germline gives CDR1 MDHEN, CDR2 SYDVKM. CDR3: CASSSNNAPQHF. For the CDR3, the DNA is TGTGCCAGCAGTTCTAATAATGCGCCCCAGCATTTT.

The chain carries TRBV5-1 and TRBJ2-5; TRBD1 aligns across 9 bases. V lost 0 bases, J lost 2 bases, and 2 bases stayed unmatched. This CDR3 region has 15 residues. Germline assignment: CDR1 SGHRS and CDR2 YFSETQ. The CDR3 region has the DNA TGCGCCAGCAGCTTGGACAGGGGGCTACAAGAGACCCAGTACTTC. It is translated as CASSLDRGLQETQYF.

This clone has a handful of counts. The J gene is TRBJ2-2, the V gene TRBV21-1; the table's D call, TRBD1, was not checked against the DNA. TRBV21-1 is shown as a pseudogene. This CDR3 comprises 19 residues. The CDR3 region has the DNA TGTGCCAGCAGCAAAAGGTCAAATCAAGACAGCCAGAACACCGGGGAGCTGTTTTTT. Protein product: CASSKRSNQDSQNTGELFF.

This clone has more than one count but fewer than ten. CDR3 protein: CASSLPGGAGVYNEQFF. CDR3 DNA: TGTGCCAGCAGCCTACCTGGGGGGGCGGGAGTGTACAATGAGCAGTTCTTC. This chain uses TRBV11-3 with TRBJ2-1; a possible D gene is TRBD2 (7 bases). Trimming shortened V by 5 bases and J by 4 bases, and 21 bases separated the two germline ends. CDR3 length: 17 residues. Germline CDR1 reads SGHNT; CDR2 reads YENEEA.

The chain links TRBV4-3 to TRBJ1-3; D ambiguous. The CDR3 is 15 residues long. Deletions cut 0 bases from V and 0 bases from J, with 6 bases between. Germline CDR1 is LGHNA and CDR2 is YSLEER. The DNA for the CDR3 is TGCGCCAGCAGCCAAGATCTCCGCTCTGGAAACACCATATATTTT. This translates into CASSQDLRSGNTIYF.

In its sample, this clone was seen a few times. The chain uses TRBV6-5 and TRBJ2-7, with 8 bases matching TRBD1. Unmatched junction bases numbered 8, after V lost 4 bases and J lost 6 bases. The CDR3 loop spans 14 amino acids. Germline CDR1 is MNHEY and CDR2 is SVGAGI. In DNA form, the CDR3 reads TGTGCCAGCAGTTGGGGGACAGGTTCGTTCGAGCAGTACTTC. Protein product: CASSWGTGSFEQYF.

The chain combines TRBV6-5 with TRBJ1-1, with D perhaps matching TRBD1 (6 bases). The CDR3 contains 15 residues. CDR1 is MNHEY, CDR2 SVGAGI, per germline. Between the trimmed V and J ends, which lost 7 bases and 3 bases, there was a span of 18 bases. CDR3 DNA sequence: TGTGCCAGCACCTGGGGTGAGGGGGATGACACTGAAGCTTTCTTT. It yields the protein CASTWGEGDDTEAFF.